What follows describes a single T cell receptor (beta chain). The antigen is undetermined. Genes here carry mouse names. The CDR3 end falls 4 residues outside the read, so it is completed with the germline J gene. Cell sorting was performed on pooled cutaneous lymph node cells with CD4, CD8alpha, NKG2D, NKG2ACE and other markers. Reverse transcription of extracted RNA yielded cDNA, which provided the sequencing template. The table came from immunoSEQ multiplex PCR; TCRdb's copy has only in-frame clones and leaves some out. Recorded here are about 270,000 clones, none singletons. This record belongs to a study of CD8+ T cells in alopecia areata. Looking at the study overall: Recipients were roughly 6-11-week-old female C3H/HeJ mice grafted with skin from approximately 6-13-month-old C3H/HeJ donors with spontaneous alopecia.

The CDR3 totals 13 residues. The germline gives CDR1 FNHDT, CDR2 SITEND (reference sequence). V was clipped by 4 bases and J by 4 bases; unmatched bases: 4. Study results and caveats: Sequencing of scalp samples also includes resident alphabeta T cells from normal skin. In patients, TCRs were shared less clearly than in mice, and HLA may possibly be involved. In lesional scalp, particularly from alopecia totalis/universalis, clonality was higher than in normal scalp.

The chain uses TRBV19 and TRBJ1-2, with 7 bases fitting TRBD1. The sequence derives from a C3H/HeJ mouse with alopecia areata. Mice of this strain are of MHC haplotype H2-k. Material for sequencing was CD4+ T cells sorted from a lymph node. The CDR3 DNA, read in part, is TGTGCCAGCAGTGACAGGGTGCGCTCC. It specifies CASSDRVRS. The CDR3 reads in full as CASSDRVRSDYTF.